This entry lists 29 T cell receptor beta chains sequenced from one sample in a study of blood T cells in healthy people across ages. Primed by a sample-barcoded 5' primer and a J-beta primer mix, a second PCR proceeded for 7 to 11 cycles. From the 5' RACE reads, TCRdb called clonotypes with MiXCR, one entry per CDR3 protein. The repertoire holds hundreds of thousands of distinct CDR3 sequences, roughly 30% seen once, with less than 20% in the top ten. Sequencing input: blood. These receptors were taken from an elderly woman in good health.

This clonotype was seen more than once but under ten times. The chain joins TRBV9 to TRBJ1-6, with a weak D call TRBD1 (5 bases). The germline V and J ends were trimmed by 4 bases and 6 bases, with 14 bases remaining between them. Germline loops: CDR1 SGDLS, CDR2 YYNGEE. CDR3 length: 15 residues. The CDR3: CASSSRQTSNSPLHF. The CDR3 DNA reads as TGTGCCAGCAGCTCCCGACAGACTTCTAATTCACCCCTCCACTTT.

The genes are TRBV5-6 and TRBJ1-4; a weak D match, TRBD1 (5 bases). Germline CDR1 SGHDT, CDR2 YYEEEE. Trimming took off 5 bases at V and 7 bases at J, with 15 bases between the two ends. The CDR3 sequence is 14 residues long. CDR3 protein: CASRLRGAGEKLFF. The CDR3 coding sequence is TGTGCCAGCAGACTTAGGGGCGCCGGTGAAAAACTGTTTTTT.

As concerns this clonotype: A much larger clone is a single base away; this may be a read error. The chain combines TRBV28 with TRBJ2-4, with 7 bases lining up with TRBD2. Looked up from germline, CDR1 is MDHEN and CDR2 is SYDVKM. Unmatched junction bases numbered 13, after V lost 7 bases and J lost 13 bases. The CDR3 runs 13 residues. CDR3: CASTPGGGYGQYF. The CDR3 nucleotides read TGTGCCAGCACTCCGGGGGGTGGCTACGGGCAGTACTTC.

This chain connects TRBV2 to TRBJ1-5; D is perhaps TRBD1 (6 bases). Trimming left V 2 bases short and J 4 bases short, with 15 bases between. Germline V lookup: CDR1 SNHLY, CDR2 FYNNEI. The CDR3 extends over 16 amino acids. The CDR3: CASSELGRGRNQPQHF. Here the CDR3 DNA reads TGTGCCAGCAGTGAATTGGGCAGGGGAAGAAATCAGCCCCAGCATTTT.

The V call is TRBV20-1, the J call TRBJ2-5; 7 bases agree with TRBD1. This CDR3 contains 14 residues. J was trimmed by 5 bases and V by 5 bases; bases with no gene match: 11. Germline assignment: CDR1 DFQATT and CDR2 SNEGSKA (reference sequence). DNA of the CDR3: TGCAGTGCTGAGGCCCAGGGGGTTCGGGAGACCCAGTACTTC. Encoded protein: CSAEAQGVRETQYF.

This clonotype was counted many times. The chain recombines TRBV5-1 with TRBJ2-5, with TRBD1 matching over 7 bases. Trimming removed 3 bases from V and 0 bases from J; junction bases left unmatched: 5. Germline CDR1 SGHRS, CDR2 YFSETQ. CDR3 size: 15 residues. This chain's CDR3 is CASSSNTGDQETQYF. CDR3 DNA sequence: TGCGCCAGCAGCTCGAATACAGGGGACCAAGAGACCCAGTACTTC. Complete variable domain (other parts from reference TRBV5-1 and TRBJ2-5): KAGVTQTPRYLIKTRGQQVTLSCSPISGHRSVSWYQQTPGQGLQFLFEYFSETQRNKGNFPGRFSGRQFSNSRSEMNVSTLELGDSALYLCASSSNTGDQETQYFGPGTRLLVL.

The chain combines TRBV13 with TRBJ2-3; TRBD2 matches 12 bases. Per the germline V gene, CDR1 is PRHDT and CDR2 is FYEKMQ (reference sequence). This CDR3 has 17 amino acids. With V trimmed by 5 bases and J by 3 bases, 9 bases remained unmatched. CDR3 nucleotides: TGTGCCAGCAGCCGCGCGACTAGCGGGAGTAGTACAGATACGCAGTATTTT. Translation gives CASSRATSGSSTDTQYF.

This clonotype came up many times. Sequence at one end of the junction differs from germline and may be a read error. This sequence joins TRBV20-1 and TRBJ2-3; D is perhaps TRBD1 or TRBD2 (5 bases each). The germline gives CDR1 DFQATT, CDR2 SNEGSKA (reference sequence). There are 11 residues in the CDR3. CDR3 nucleotides: TGCAGTGCGAGAGGGGTAGATACGCAGTATTTT. As protein: CSARGVDTQYF.

This clonotype has just a few counts. The chain combines TRBV20-1 with TRBJ2-2, with unresolved D. The V end lost 3 bases, the J end lost 0 bases, and 5 bases lay between the germline ends. The V gene's germline CDR1 is DFQATT and CDR2 SNEGSKA (reference sequence). The CDR3 is 13 residues long. The CDR3 reads CSASPTNTGELFF. Here the CDR3 DNA reads TGCAGTGCTAGTCCTACGAACACCGGGGAGCTGTTTTTT.

The gene calls are TRBV12-3 or TRBV12-4 and TRBJ2-3; TRBD1 is a possible D gene (6 bases). With 6 bases removed from V and 3 bases from J, the gap between germline ends came to 13 bases. This CDR3 comprises 14 residues. The CDR3 region has the DNA TGTGCCAGCAGAAGGACAGTGAGGACAGATACGCAGTATTTT. This translates into CASRRTVRTDTQYF.

Concerning this clonotype: The junction shows a germline mismatch at one end, possibly a read error. The V and J genes are TRBV20-1 and TRBJ2-3; TRBD2 aligns across 11 bases. Germline V gene sequence: CDR1 DFQATT, CDR2 SNEGSKA (reference sequence). The CDR3 spans 14 residues. For the CDR3, the DNA is TGTAGCTTGGGACTAGCGGTTCCCACAGATACGCAGTATTTT. Amino acid sequence: CSLGLAVPTDTQYF.

DNA for the CDR3: TGTGCCAGCAGGCCATCGATGGCTGGGGCCAACGTCCTGACTTTC. Its protein is CASRPSMAGANVLTF. This chain links TRBV9 with TRBJ2-6; D remains ambiguous. The V gene's germline CDR1 is SGDLS and CDR2 YYNGEE. V lost 5 bases, J lost 2 bases, and 11 bases lay in between. This CDR3 contains 15 residues.

This clonotype was picked up many times. The J gene is TRBJ2-7, the V gene TRBV20-1; D may correspond to TRBD1 or TRBD2 (5 bases each). The V gene's germline CDR1 is DFQATT and CDR2 SNEGSKA (reference sequence). The V end was cut by 1 base, the J end by 2 bases, with 12 bases between. CDR3 length equals 14 residues. CDR3 residues: CSARGDRDAYEQYF. In nucleotides, the CDR3 is TGCAGTGCTAGAGGGGACCGCGATGCCTACGAGCAGTACTTC.

In this sample, this clonotype turned up many times. The V call is TRBV14, the J call TRBJ2-5, with D uncertain. Trimming shortened V by 4 bases and J by 11 bases, and 23 bases separated the two germline ends. Germline lookup yields CDR1 SGHDN and CDR2 FVKESK. CDR3 length: 15 amino acids. The CDR3 sequence: CASSPQGFYSDEQYF. The CDR3 DNA reads as TGTGCCAGCAGCCCCCAAGGTTTCTATTCGGATGAGCAGTACTTC.

The gene calls are TRBV4-2 and TRBJ2-2, with TRBD2 matching 7 bases. The germline V gene encodes CDR1 LGHNA and CDR2 YNFKEQ. The CDR3 has 16 amino acids. V gave up 1 base and J gave up 5 bases; unmatched junction bases: 7. CDR3 region: CASSQVTHGRTGELFF. In nucleotides, the CDR3 is TGTGCCAGCAGCCAAGTTACCCACGGGAGGACCGGGGAGCTGTTTTTT.

CDR3 sequence: CASSLQHSGANVLTF. In DNA, the CDR3 is TGTGCCAGCAGTTTACAGCACTCTGGGGCCAACGTCCTGACTTTC. The chain carries TRBV5-6 and TRBJ2-6; D gene uncertain. V was trimmed by 5 bases and J by 0 bases, leaving 9 bases between them. The CDR3 runs to 15 residues. Germline-derived CDR1 and CDR2 are SGHDT and YYEEEE.

This clonotype has more than one count but fewer than ten. The CDR3 region has the DNA TGCGCCAGCAGCCAACCCCTCCGAGTAGGCAGCACAGATACGCAGTATTTT. The encoded protein is CASSQPLRVGSTDTQYF. The gene calls are TRBV4-1 and TRBJ2-3; D not certain. The CDR3 covers 17 residues. The ends were cut back, 2 bases at V and 0 bases at J, with 15 bases in the middle. In germline, CDR1 is MGHRA, CDR2 YSYEKL.

This clonotype appeared a few times. The genes are TRBV5-8 and TRBJ2-3; a weak D match, TRBD2 (5 bases). The V and J ends lost 2 bases and 1 base respectively, with 8 bases between them. This CDR3 contains 14 residues. CDR1 and CDR2 (germline): SGHTS, YDEGEE. CDR3 residues: CASSLFGGTDTQYF. The CDR3 bases are TGTGCCAGCAGCTTATTCGGGGGCACAGATACGCAGTATTTT.

This clonotype was seen many times. This chain joins TRBV9 and TRBJ1-6; 8 bases agree with TRBD1. Germline loops: CDR1 SGDLS, CDR2 YYNGEE. The V gene end was trimmed by 3 bases and the J gene end by 7 bases; junction bases not matched to a gene: 9. The CDR3 runs to 16 residues. CDR3 DNA sequence: TGTGCCAGCAGCGATCCGCATGGACAGGGAAATTCACCCCTCCACTTT. Its translation is CASSDPHGQGNSPLHF.

This clonotype was counted many times. The V call is TRBV5-1, the J call TRBJ1-6; 7 bases fit TRBD1. The junction had 13 bases not matched to a gene; V was cut back by 6 bases and J by 13 bases. CDR1 and CDR2 from the germline V gene are SGHRS and YFSETQ. CDR3 length: 14 residues. In nucleotides, the CDR3 is TGCGCCAGCAAAATAGAAGGGGGCGGCGCCCCCCTCCACTTT. It specifies CASKIEGGGAPLHF.

This clonotype appeared many times. V and J are TRBV5-1 and TRBJ2-5, with 12 positions matching TRBD2. The germline CDR1 and CDR2 sequences are SGHRS and YFSETQ. This CDR3 spans 17 amino acids. V gave up 1 base and J gave up 1 base; unmatched junction bases: 5. CDR3 sequence (DNA): TGCGCCAGCAGCTTGATTACGGGACTAGCGGGCCAAGAGACCCAGTACTTC. Residues: CASSLITGLAGQETQYF.

For this clonotype: A much larger clonotype is one base distant, so this may be a read error. The chain employs TRBV12-3 or TRBV12-4 and TRBJ2-6; D is possibly TRBD1 (5 bases). The CDR3 loop spans 17 amino acids. CDR3 bases: TGTGCCAGCAGTTTAGCGGACGCACGCTCTGGGGCCAACGTCCGGACTTTC. This gives the protein CASSLADARSGANVRTF.

About this clonotype: It may be a read error: a sequence one base away is much more abundant. This chain connects TRBV20-1 to TRBJ1-1; a possible D gene is TRBD1 (5 bases). CDR1 is DFQATT, CDR2 SNEGSKA, per germline (reference sequence). V shed 2 bases and J shed 8 bases, with 21 bases lying between them. The CDR3 runs 15 residues. The CDR3 protein is CSARTDSPFPREAFF. The DNA for the CDR3 is TGCAGTGCTAGAACTGACAGCCCTTTTCCCCGGGAAGCTTTCTTT.

This clonotype was seen many times. The chain uses TRBV4-2 and TRBJ1-2; 9 nucleotides match TRBD1. Germline CDR1 and CDR2: LGHNA and YNFKEQ. V lost 4 bases, J lost 8 bases, and 14 bases stayed unmatched. The CDR3 length is 16 residues. The CDR3 bases are TGTGCCAGCAGCCTCGGACAGGGGCAGAGAATTGAGGGCTACACCTTC. This codes for CASSLGQGQRIEGYTF.

Comments on this clonotype: At one boundary the junction diverges from the germline segment, which might be a read error. This chain joins TRBV9 and TRBJ2-7; TRBD1 agrees at 8 bases. Judging by the DNA end, TRBJ2-5 fits better; the J call may be wrong. This CDR3 has 17 amino acids. The germline CDR1 and CDR2 sequences are SGDLS and YYNGEE. CDR3 bases: TGTGCCAGCAACGTAGCAGTCGCTCAGGGGGCCCAAGAGACCCAGTACTTC. It is translated as CASNVAVAQGAQETQYF.

V usage is TRBV20-1 and J usage is TRBJ2-1, with 10 bases identical to TRBD2. Germline loops: CDR1 DFQATT, CDR2 SNEGSKA (reference sequence). J was trimmed by 9 bases and V by 6 bases; bases with no gene match: 8. The CDR3 has 13 amino acids. The CDR3 sequence is CSASLAGVVEQFF. For the CDR3, the DNA is TGCAGTGCCTCCCTAGCGGGGGTCGTTGAGCAGTTCTTC.

This clonotype was observed once. The chain employs TRBV6-1 and TRBJ2-7; D possibly corresponds to TRBD1 (5 bases). There are 14 residues in the CDR3. The germline V gene encodes CDR1 MNHNS and CDR2 SASEGT. The germline V and J ends were trimmed by 6 bases and 10 bases, with 22 bases remaining between them. The CDR3, as DNA: TGTGCCAGCAGCGATTTAGTGGGGCCGGATACCCAGTACTTC. Translating gives CASSDLVGPDTQYF.

The chain recombines TRBV12-3 or TRBV12-4 with TRBJ2-1; 7 bases fit TRBD1. The CDR3 has 13 amino acids. After removal of 8 bases from V and 2 bases from J, the junction contained 3 bases not matched to a gene. The CDR3 here is CASGTDPYNEQFF. In DNA form, the CDR3 reads TGTGCCAGCGGGACAGACCCCTACAATGAGCAGTTCTTC.

This clonotype occurred a few times. The chain is built from TRBV20-1 and TRBJ1-4; D is undetermined. The CDR3 runs 14 residues. Germline lookup yields CDR1 DFQATT and CDR2 SNEGSKA (reference sequence). V lost 5 bases to trimming and J lost 0 bases, with 10 bases between them. CDR3 DNA sequence: TGCAGTGCTCCTACATCGGCAACTAATGAAAAACTGTTTTTT. Its protein is CSAPTSATNEKLFF.